Shown below are 16 T cell receptor beta chains from a single sample sequenced in a study of blood T cell repertoires in COVID-19. Measured with immunoSEQ multiplex PCR; TCRdb has only the in-frame clones, and not every one. The sample lists 55,000 to 80,000 clones; approximately 90% were seen once. Sequencing was carried out using peripheral blood. Receptors were obtained from a woman in her sixties or seventies with acute or convalescent COVID-19.

About this clone itself: Within the sample, other DNA sequences also encode this same CDR3. This sequence joins TRBV6-5 and TRBJ1-2; the D is unclear. The CDR3 loop spans 13 amino acids. Trimming took off 0 bases at V and 8 bases at J, with 10 bases between the two ends. Germline CDR1 and CDR2: MNHEY and SVGAGI. CDR3 loop: CASSYSTGLGYTF. The CDR3 coding sequence is TGTGCCAGCAGTTACTCAACCGGACTGGGCTACACCTTC.

With respect to this clone: Its ends do not fully match the called genes, so a read error is possible. The chain carries TRBV4-1 and TRBJ1-6; unclear D gene. The CDR3 is made up of 16 amino acids. CDR1 MGHRA and CDR2 YSYEKL come from the germline V gene. Here the CDR3 reads CASRQAATRYNSPLHF. CDR3 nucleotide sequence: TGCGCCAGCAGACAAGCGGCGACAAGATATAATTCACCCCTCCACTTT.

The chain links TRBV7-8 to TRBJ1-6; D ambiguous. In germline, CDR1 is SGHVS, CDR2 FQNEAQ. The CDR3 runs to 16 residues. V shed 1 base and J shed 7 bases, with 14 bases lying between them. CDR3 residues: CASSLGWAADNSPLHF. The DNA of the CDR3 is TGTGCCAGCAGCTTAGGTTGGGCAGCAGACAATTCACCCCTCCACTTT.

The chain is built from TRBV5-5 and TRBJ1-5; 8 nucleotides align to TRBD1. The CDR3 has 14 residues. Per the germline V gene, CDR1 is SGHKS and CDR2 is YYEKEE (reference sequence). The trim removed 4 bases at V and 10 bases at J, leaving 10 bases unmatched. The chain's CDR3 is CASSRGTGGYPQHF. CDR3 DNA: TGTGCCAGCAGCCGAGGGACAGGTGGCTATCCCCAGCATTTT.

This rearrangement joins TRBV2 to TRBJ1-6; tentatively, D is TRBD1 (6 bases). CDR1 and CDR2 from the germline V gene are SNHLY and FYNNEI. CDR3 length equals 14 residues. V was clipped by 3 bases and J by 8 bases, with 11 bases between them. Written as DNA, the CDR3 is TGTGCCAGCAGTGATTACAGGGCGGATTCACCCCTCCACTTT. Residues: CASSDYRADSPLHF.

The gene calls are TRBV2 and TRBJ2-5; 10 bases agree with TRBD2. This CDR3 has 15 amino acids. V lost 3 bases to trimming and J lost 4 bases; unmatched junction nucleotides: 5. From germline, CDR1 is SNHLY and CDR2 FYNNEI. This CDR3 reads CASSETSGLGETQYF. The DNA for the CDR3 is TGTGCCAGCAGTGAGACTAGCGGGTTGGGAGAGACCCAGTACTTC.

The chain combines TRBV4-3 with TRBJ2-1, with TRBD1 as a possible D gene (6 bases). This CDR3 spans 15 amino acids. Per germline, CDR1 LGHNA and CDR2 YSLEER. V was shortened by 0 bases and J by 4 bases, with 10 bases between the two germline ends. The DNA of the CDR3 is TGCGCCAGCAGCCAAGAAGGACAGCTGTACAATGAGCAGTTCTTC. Its translation: CASSQEGQLYNEQFF.

The chain uses TRBV4-1 and TRBJ2-2; 9 bases line up with TRBD2. Germline CDR1 and CDR2: MGHRA and YSYEKL. Unmatched junction bases numbered 8, after V lost 2 bases and J lost 4 bases. The CDR3 length is 17 residues. The CDR3 reads CASSQPAGGPRTGELFF. CDR3 DNA: TGCGCCAGCAGCCAACCGGCGGGAGGGCCGCGCACCGGGGAGCTGTTTTTT.

CDR3 loop: CASSYGGTGINSPLHF. The CDR3 region has the DNA TGTGCCAGCAGTTACGGGGGGACAGGGATTAATTCACCCCTCCACTTT. The V call is TRBV6-5, the J call TRBJ1-6; TRBD1 aligns across 9 bases. The germline V gene encodes CDR1 MNHEY and CDR2 SVGAGI. V was clipped by 2 bases and J by 6 bases; unmatched bases: 5. This CDR3 has 16 amino acids.

The chain uses TRBV6-5 and TRBJ2-7, with TRBD1 identical over 9 bases. Germline CDR1 is MNHEY and CDR2 is SVGAGI. Losses at the gene ends were 5 bases for V and 7 bases for J; bases not matched to a gene: 3. This CDR3 comprises 12 residues. The chain's CDR3 is CASSKTGGEQYV. The CDR3 nucleotides read TGTGCCAGCAGTAAGACAGGGGGTGAGCAGTACGTC.

The CDR3 DNA is TGTGCCAGCTCGCAGCTGCGGGACAGGAATAATTCACCCCTCCACTTT. It encodes CASSQLRDRNNSPLHF. The chain is built from TRBV18 and TRBJ1-6, with 8 bases aligning to TRBD1. Trimming cost V 6 bases and J 5 bases; bases outside gene matches: 9. This CDR3 comprises 16 residues. Germline V gene data show CDR1 as KGHSH and CDR2 as LQKENI.

This clone was counted between two and nine times. J is TRBJ1-6 and V is TRBV7-2; D perhaps matches TRBD1 (6 bases). The V end was cut by 6 bases, the J end by 8 bases, with 14 bases between. Germline assignment: CDR1 SGHTA and CDR2 FQGNSA. The CDR3 covers 14 residues. Here the CDR3 DNA reads TGTGCCAGCAGAGGAACAGGGAATTATTCACCCCTCCACTTT. Protein product: CASRGTGNYSPLHF.

V and J are TRBV6-5 and TRBJ1-2, with D possibly being TRBD1 (6 bases). Deletions cut 5 bases from V and 2 bases from J, with 12 bases between. CDR1 MNHEY and CDR2 SVGAGI come from the germline V gene. This CDR3 contains 14 residues. CDR3 DNA: TGTGCCAGCAGTAGAACGGGACAAAACTATGGCTACACCTTC. Translated, it gives CASSRTGQNYGYTF.

The genes are TRBV7-9 and TRBJ1-1; D might be TRBD1 (5 bases). V was pared by 2 bases and J by 3 bases, with 7 bases between. Germline V gene sequence: CDR1 SEHNR, CDR2 FQNEAQ (reference sequence). The CDR3 length is 13 residues. In DNA form, the CDR3 reads TGTGCCAGCAGCTTACCGGGGGACACTGAAGCTTTCTTT. It is translated as CASSLPGDTEAFF.

V usage is TRBV18 and J usage is TRBJ1-1, with 9 positions matching TRBD1. Germline trimming cut 1 base from V and 3 bases from J; bases unmatched to any gene: 0. The CDR3 is 14 amino acids. CDR1 is KGHSH and CDR2 is LQKENI in the germline V gene. CDR3 coding DNA: TGTGCCAGCTCACCACGACAGGGGGACACTGAAGCTTTCTTT. Protein: CASSPRQGDTEAFF.

A word on this clone: One end of the junction fails to match germline, which may point to a read error. The chain joins TRBV27 to TRBJ2-3; 7 nucleotides match TRBD1. This CDR3 is built from 16 residues. From germline, CDR1 is MNHEY and CDR2 SMNVEV (reference sequence). The chain's CDR3 is CASSLYPWDSTDTQYF. CDR3 nucleotides: TGTGCCAGCAGTCTCTACCCCTGGGACAGCACAGATACGCAATATTTT.